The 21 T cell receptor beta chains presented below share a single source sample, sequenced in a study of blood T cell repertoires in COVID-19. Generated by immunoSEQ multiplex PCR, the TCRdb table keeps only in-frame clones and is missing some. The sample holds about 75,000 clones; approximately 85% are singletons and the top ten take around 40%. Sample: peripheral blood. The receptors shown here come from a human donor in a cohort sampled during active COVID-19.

The CDR3 spells CASSLTGADQETQYF. CDR3 coding DNA: TGTGCCAGCAGCTTAACAGGGGCCGACCAAGAGACCCAGTACTTC. V and J are TRBV7-3 and TRBJ2-5, with D possibly matching TRBD1 (5 bases). The CDR3 covers 15 residues. Germline assignment: CDR1 SGHTA and CDR2 FQGTGA. The V end was cut by 0 bases, the J end by 0 bases, with 8 bases between.

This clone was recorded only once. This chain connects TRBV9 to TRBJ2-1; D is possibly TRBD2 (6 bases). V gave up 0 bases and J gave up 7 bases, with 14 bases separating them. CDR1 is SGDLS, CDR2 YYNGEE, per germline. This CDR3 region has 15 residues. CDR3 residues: CASSVASGVWNEQFF. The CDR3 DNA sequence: TGTGCCAGCAGCGTAGCCTCGGGAGTGTGGAATGAGCAGTTCTTC.

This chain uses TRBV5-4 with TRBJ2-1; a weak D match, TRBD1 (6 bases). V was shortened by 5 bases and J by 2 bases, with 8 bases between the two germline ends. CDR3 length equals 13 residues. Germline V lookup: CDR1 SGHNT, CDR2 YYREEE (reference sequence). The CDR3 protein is CASRPGAYNEQFF. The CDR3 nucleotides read TGTGCCAGCAGGCCAGGGGCCTACAATGAGCAGTTCTTC.

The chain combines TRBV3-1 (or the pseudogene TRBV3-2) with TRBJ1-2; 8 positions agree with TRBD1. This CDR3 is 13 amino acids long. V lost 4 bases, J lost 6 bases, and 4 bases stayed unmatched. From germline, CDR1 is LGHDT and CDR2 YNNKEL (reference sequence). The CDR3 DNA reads TGTGCCAGCAGCCCCCGGGACAGGAATGGCTACACCTTC. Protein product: CASSPRDRNGYTF.

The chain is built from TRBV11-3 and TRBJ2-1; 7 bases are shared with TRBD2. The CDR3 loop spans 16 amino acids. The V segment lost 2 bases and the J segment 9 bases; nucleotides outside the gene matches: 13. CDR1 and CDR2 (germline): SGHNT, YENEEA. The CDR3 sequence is CASSLITSERAVEQFF. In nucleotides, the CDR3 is TGTGCCAGCAGCTTAATTACTAGCGAGAGGGCCGTTGAGCAGTTCTTC.

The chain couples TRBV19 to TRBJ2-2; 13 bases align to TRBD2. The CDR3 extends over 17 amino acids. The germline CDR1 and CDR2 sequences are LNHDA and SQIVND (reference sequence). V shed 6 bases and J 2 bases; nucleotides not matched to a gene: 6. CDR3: CASRSLAGGLNTGELFF. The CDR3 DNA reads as TGTGCCAGTAGGTCACTAGCGGGGGGGCTTAACACCGGGGAGCTGTTTTTT.

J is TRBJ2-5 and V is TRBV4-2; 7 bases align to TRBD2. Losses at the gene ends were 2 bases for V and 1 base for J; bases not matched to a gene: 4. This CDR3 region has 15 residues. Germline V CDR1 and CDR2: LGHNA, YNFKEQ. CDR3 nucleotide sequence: TGTGCCAGCAGCCAACCGGGCGGGGGCCAAGAGACCCAGTACTTC. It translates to CASSQPGGGQETQYF.

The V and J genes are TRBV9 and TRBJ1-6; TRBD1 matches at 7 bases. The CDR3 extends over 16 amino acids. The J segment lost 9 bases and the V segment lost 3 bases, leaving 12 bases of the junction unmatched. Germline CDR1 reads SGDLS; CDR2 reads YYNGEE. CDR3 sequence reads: CASSDLRQGLSSPLHF. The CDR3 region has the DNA TGTGCCAGCAGCGACCTTAGACAGGGTTTAAGTTCACCCCTCCACTTT.

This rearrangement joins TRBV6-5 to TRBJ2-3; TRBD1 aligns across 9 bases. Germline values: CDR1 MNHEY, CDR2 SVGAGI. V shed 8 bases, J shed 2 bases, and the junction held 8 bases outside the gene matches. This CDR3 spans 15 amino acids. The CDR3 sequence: CASLFDRGTTDTQYF. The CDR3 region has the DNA TGTGCCAGCCTATTTGACAGGGGGACCACAGATACGCAGTATTTT.

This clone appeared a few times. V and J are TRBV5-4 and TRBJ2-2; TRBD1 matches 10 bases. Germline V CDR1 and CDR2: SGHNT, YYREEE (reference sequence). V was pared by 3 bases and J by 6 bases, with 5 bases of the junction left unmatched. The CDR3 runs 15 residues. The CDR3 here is CASSSTTGGSGELFF. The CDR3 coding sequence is TGTGCCAGCAGCTCAACGACAGGGGGCTCCGGGGAGCTGTTTTTT. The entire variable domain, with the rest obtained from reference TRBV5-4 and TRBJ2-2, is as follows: ETGVTQSPTHLIKTRGQQVTLRCSSQSGHNTVSWYQQALGQGPQFIFQYYREEENGRGNFPPRFSGLQFPNYSSELNVNALELDDSALYLCASSSTTGGSGELFFGEGSRLTVL.

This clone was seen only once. The chain's CDR3 is CASSGGQSGAFF. CDR3 nucleotides: TGCGCCAGCAGTGGGGGACAATCGGGGGCTTTCTTT. The V and J genes are TRBV10-2 and TRBJ1-1, with D perhaps TRBD1 (6 bases). The V and J ends lost 4 bases and 11 bases respectively, with 14 bases between them. The CDR3 length is 12 residues. The germline V gene encodes CDR1 WSHSY and CDR2 SAAADI.

The CDR3 sequence is CASSFALAGISTQYF. CDR3 coding DNA: TGTGCCAGCAGTTTCGCACTAGCGGGAATCAGTACGCAGTATTTT. V gene TRBV27 combines with J gene TRBJ2-3; the match to TRBD2 covers 10 bases. CDR1 is MNHEY and CDR2 is SMNVEV in the germline V gene (reference sequence). Trimming at V came to 3 bases and at J to 8 bases, leaving 8 bases not matched to a gene. This CDR3 is built from 15 residues.

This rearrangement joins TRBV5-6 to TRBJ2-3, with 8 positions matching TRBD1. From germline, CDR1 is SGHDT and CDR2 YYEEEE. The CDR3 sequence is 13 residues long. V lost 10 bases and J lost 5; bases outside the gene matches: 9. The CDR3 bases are TGTGCCTGCATAGCACAGGGGGAAGATACGCAGTATTTT. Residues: CACIAQGEDTQYF. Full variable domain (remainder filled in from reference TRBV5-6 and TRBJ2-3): DAGVTQSPTHLIKTRGQQVTLRCSPKSGHDTVSWYQQALGQGPQFIFQYYEEEERQRGNFPDRFSGHQFPNYSSELNVNALLLGDSALYLCACIAQGEDTQYFGPGTRLTVL.

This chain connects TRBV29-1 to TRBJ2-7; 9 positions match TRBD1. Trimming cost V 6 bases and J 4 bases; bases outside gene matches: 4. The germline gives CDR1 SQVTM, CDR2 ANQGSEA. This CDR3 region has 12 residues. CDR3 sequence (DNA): TGCAGCGTCCCCGGGACAGGGTACGAGCAGTACTTC. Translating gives CSVPGTGYEQYF.

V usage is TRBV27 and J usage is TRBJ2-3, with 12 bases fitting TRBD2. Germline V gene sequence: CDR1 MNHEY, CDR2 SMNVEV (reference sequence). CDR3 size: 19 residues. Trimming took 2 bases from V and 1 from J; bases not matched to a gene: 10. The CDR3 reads CASSLIGLAGPQGTDTQYF. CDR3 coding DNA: TGTGCCAGCAGTTTAATCGGACTAGCGGGACCTCAAGGCACAGATACGCAGTATTTT.

CDR3 bases: TGTGCCAGCAGCTTATCGGCAGGCATCTATGGCTACACCTTC. Its translation: CASSLSAGIYGYTF. The chain combines TRBV7-8 with TRBJ1-2, with no clear D. V shed 2 bases and J shed 4 bases, with 11 bases lying between them. From germline, CDR1 is SGHVS and CDR2 FQNEAQ. This CDR3 region has 14 residues. Variable domain in full (rest from reference TRBV7-8 and TRBJ1-2): GAGVSQSPRYKVAKRGQDVALRCDPISGHVSLFWYQQALGQGPEFLTYFQNEAQLDKSGLPSDRFFAERPEGSVSTLKIQRTQQEDSAVYLCASSLSAGIYGYTFGSGTRLTVV.

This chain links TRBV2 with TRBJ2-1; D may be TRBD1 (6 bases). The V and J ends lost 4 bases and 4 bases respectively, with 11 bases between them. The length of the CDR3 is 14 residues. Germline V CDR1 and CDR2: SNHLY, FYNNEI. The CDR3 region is CASSGTAFYNEQFF. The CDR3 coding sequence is TGTGCCAGCAGTGGGACAGCGTTTTACAATGAGCAGTTCTTC.

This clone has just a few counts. CDR3 coding DNA: TGTGCCAGCAGCCCCACGGGGGGGACTTTCAATGAGCAGTTCTTC. This translates into CASSPTGGTFNEQFF. V usage is TRBV7-3 and J usage is TRBJ2-1; the match to TRBD2 covers 8 bases. CDR1 SGHTA and CDR2 FQGTGA come from the germline V gene. The CDR3 is made up of 15 amino acids. J lost 6 bases, V lost 5 bases, and 9 bases had no gene match.

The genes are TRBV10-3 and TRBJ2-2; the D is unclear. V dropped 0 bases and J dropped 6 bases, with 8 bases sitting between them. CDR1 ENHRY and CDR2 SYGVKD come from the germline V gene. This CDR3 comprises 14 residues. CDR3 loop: CAISESSQAGELFF. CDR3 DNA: TGTGCCATCAGTGAGTCGTCGCAGGCCGGGGAGCTGTTTTTT.

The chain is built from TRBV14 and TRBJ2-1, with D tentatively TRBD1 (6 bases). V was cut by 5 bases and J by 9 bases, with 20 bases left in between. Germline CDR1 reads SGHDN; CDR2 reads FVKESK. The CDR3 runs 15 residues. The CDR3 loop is CASSSPGHHMGEQFF. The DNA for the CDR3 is TGTGCCAGCAGCTCACCGGGACACCATATGGGTGAGCAGTTCTTC.

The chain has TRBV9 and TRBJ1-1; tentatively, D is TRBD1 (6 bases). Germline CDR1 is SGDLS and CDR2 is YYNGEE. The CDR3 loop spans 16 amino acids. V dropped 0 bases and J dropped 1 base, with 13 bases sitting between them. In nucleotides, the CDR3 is TGTGCCAGCAGCGTAGCGGGGGGGGCTTCGAACACTGAAGCTTTCTTT. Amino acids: CASSVAGGASNTEAFF.